A selection of T cell receptor beta chains follows, all from one sample in a study of blood T cell repertoires in COVID-19. The repertoire was sequenced with immunoSEQ multiplex PCR; TCRdb's copy has only in-frame clones and lacks some. The repertoire includes 150,000 to 250,000 clones, approximately 80% of them detected once, and about 12% sits in the top ten. Sequences were obtained from PBMCs or T cells enriched from blood (not recorded which). Every receptor here comes from a middle-aged man who had recovered from COVID-19. The CDR3 runs from the conserved cysteine through the conserved F or W. Size values are once, few and many counts, or a class for expanded clones, and some rows have none.

CASSESFLNEQFF	TRBJ2-1	-	TRBV25-1
CASSRDGSGGETQYF	TRBJ2-5	-	TRBV5-1
CATRGTDQPQHF	TRBJ1-5	-	TRBV10-3
CAWRASYRGTQPQHF	TRBJ1-5	-	TRBV30
CASSPRVVGPGYEQYF	TRBJ2-7	-	TRBV18
CASPLEDRGWNSPLHF	TRBJ1-6	-	TRBV10-1
CASSKAGGGQGGFGGKNIQYF	TRBJ2-4	few	TRBV21-1
CASSRDSNQPQHF	TRBJ1-5	-	TRBV28
CASSLAYVGGLAGRSSTDTQYF	TRBJ2-3	-	TRBV7-2
CASSWDTENQPQHF	TRBJ1-5	-	TRBV2
CAWSVASGRADTQYF	TRBJ2-3	once	TRBV30
CAISQRTDTNEKLFF	TRBJ1-4	-	TRBV10-3
CASSNRDRADEQFF	TRBJ2-1	-	TRBV19
CASSVVGQRYGYTF	TRBJ1-2	-	TRBV9
CASSLRTGSTEAFF	TRBJ1-1	once	TRBV5-1
CASSYSRGYPYGYTF	TRBJ1-2	-	TRBV6-5
CASSPQGWETQYF	TRBJ2-5	-	TRBV2
CASSPDDSSNEKLFF	TRBJ1-4	-	TRBV5-4
CASSPEVADGYTF	TRBJ1-2	few	TRBV4-2
CAWSPYTDTQYF	TRBJ2-3	-	TRBV30
CASSYEDTFNQPQHF	TRBJ1-5	-	TRBV6-5
CASSFQRGGQETQYF	TRBJ2-5	few	TRBV5-4
CASSPLTSGSGEQFF	TRBJ2-1	once	TRBV7-2
CASSQDRNYGYTF	TRBJ1-2	few	TRBV6-2/TRBV6-3
CASRQPGQVFQETQYF	TRBJ2-5	-	TRBV7-9
CASSQGLAGGIVQFF	TRBJ2-1	-	TRBV4-3
CASSPSSGGYNEQFF	TRBJ2-1	-	TRBV3-1/TRBV3-2
CASSVAIGQVESEAFF	TRBJ1-1	few	TRBV9
CASSLERNNYGYTF	TRBJ1-2	-	TRBV5-1
CAWSQYMGTSGRDEQFF	TRBJ2-1	few	TRBV30
CASSPGGEVTGELFF	TRBJ2-2	-	TRBV18
CASSSGSGMATEAFF	TRBJ1-1	-	TRBV6-5
CASSGRDTDTQYF	TRBJ2-3	-	TRBV19
CASKAASTGSNYGYTF	TRBJ1-2	-	TRBV2
CASSLGLGDRTEAFF	TRBJ1-1	-	TRBV7-9
CASSAGLPNNYGYTF	TRBJ1-2	-	TRBV9
CASSFGGGNGYTF	TRBJ1-2	-	TRBV12-3/TRBV12-4
CASSPGSLNTGELFF	TRBJ2-2	-	TRBV6-5
CASSLRQGNNEQFF	TRBJ2-1	-	TRBV5-1
CASTPMGTSGDTQYF	TRBJ2-3	-	TRBV19
CAWSVAGSGNTIYF	TRBJ1-3	-	TRBV30
CASSQGTLAGADNEQFF	TRBJ2-1	-	TRBV4-2
CASNTGMNTEAFF	TRBJ1-1	-	TRBV5-1
CASSLMGAAEQYF	TRBJ2-7	-	TRBV7-3